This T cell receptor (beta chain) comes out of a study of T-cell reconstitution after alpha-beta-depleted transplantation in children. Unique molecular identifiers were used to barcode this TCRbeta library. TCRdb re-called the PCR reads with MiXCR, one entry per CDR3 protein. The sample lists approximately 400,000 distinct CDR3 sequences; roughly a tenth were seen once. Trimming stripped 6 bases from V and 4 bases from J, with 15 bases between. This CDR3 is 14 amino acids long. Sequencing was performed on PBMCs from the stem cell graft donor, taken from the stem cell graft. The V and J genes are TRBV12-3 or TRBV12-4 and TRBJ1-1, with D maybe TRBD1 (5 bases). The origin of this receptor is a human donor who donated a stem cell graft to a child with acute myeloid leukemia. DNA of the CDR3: TGTGCCAGCAGCCTTAGTCCGGGACTCACTGAAGCTTTCTTT. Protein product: CASSLSPGLTEAFF.